One and the same sample provided the 18 T cell receptor beta chains below, sequenced in a study of CD8 T cells in Susac syndrome. The authors reverse transcribed roughly 0.5 to 1 ug RNA with random hexamers. One entry per CDR3 protein results from TCRdb running MiXCR on the immunoSEQ multiplex PCR reads. The table has about 130,000 distinct CDR3 sequences, 94% seen once. Sequenced: CD4+ T cells from PBMCs. These receptors all come from a human donor with multiple sclerosis.

V gene TRBV30 combines with J gene TRBJ1-2; possibly TRBD1 for D (5 bases). The CDR3 loop spans 11 amino acids. Per germline, CDR1 GTSNPN and CDR2 SVGIG (reference sequence). Trimming stripped 2 bases from V and 8 bases from J, with 9 bases between. The DNA of the CDR3 is TGTGCCTGGAGTCAGGGTGGGGGCTACACCTTC. Residues: CAWSQGGGYTF.

This clonotype was seen a single time. The rearrangement uses TRBV29-1 and TRBJ1-5; 9 bases line up with TRBD1. From germline, CDR1 is SQVTM and CDR2 ANQGSEA. The trim removed 6 bases at V and 5 bases at J, leaving 5 bases unmatched. The CDR3 has 13 amino acids. The CDR3 loop reads CSVGQGRDQPQHF. The CDR3 coding sequence is TGCAGCGTCGGACAGGGGAGAGATCAGCCCCAGCATTTT.

This chain connects TRBV20-1 to TRBJ2-1; tentatively, D is TRBD1 or TRBD2 (5 bases each). Germline-derived CDR1 and CDR2 are DFQATT and SNEGSKA (reference sequence). Between the trimmed V and J ends, which lost 6 bases and 9 bases, there was a span of 18 bases. The CDR3 has 13 amino acids. The CDR3 region is CSAERQLGAEQFF. CDR3 nucleotide sequence: TGCAGTGCCGAGCGCCAACTAGGGGCTGAGCAGTTCTTC.

V and J are TRBV12-3 or TRBV12-4 and TRBJ1-5, with D tentatively TRBD1 (5 bases). The CDR3 has 13 amino acids. Trimming removed 9 bases from V and 9 bases from J, with 18 bases in between. Here the CDR3 reads CASGRDRKAPQHF. In DNA form, the CDR3 reads TGTGCCAGTGGCCGGGACCGGAAGGCGCCCCAGCATTTT.

V usage is TRBV7-2 and J usage is TRBJ2-7, with a tentative D call TRBD1 (6 bases). Germline V gene sequence: CDR1 SGHTA, CDR2 FQGNSA. There are 13 residues in the CDR3. The V gene lost 5 bases and the J gene lost 2 bases, with 10 bases spanning the gap. The CDR3 DNA reads TGTGCCAGCAGCGTGGACAGAGCCTACGAGCAGTACTTC. Translating gives CASSVDRAYEQYF.

The V and J genes are TRBV19 and TRBJ1-5; 8 nucleotides match TRBD1. The CDR3 has 15 amino acids. CDR1 LNHDA and CDR2 SQIVND come from the germline V gene (reference sequence). V shed 3 bases and J 7 bases; nucleotides not matched to a gene: 8. DNA of the CDR3: TGTGCCAGTAGTATCGGACAGGGTGTTGGACAGCCCCAGCATTTT. Residues: CASSIGQGVGQPQHF.

The chain couples TRBV7-9 to TRBJ2-3, with D perhaps TRBD2 (6 bases). The CDR3 totals 16 residues. The V and J ends lost 2 bases and 1 base respectively, with 13 bases between them. CDR1 and CDR2 (germline): SEHNR, FQNEAQ (reference sequence). CDR3 in DNA: TGTGCCAGCAGCTTAAGGGTAGCGGTACGCACAGATACGCAGTATTTT. It encodes CASSLRVAVRTDTQYF.

This chain joins TRBV12-3 or TRBV12-4 and TRBJ1-5; 9 bases align to TRBD1. V was pared by 6 bases and J by 4 bases, with 10 bases of the junction left unmatched. The CDR3 runs to 16 residues. The DNA for the CDR3 is TGTGCCAGCAGCACCGACAGGGGGGGTAGGAATCAGCCCCAGCATTTT. This gives the protein CASSTDRGGRNQPQHF.

The rearrangement uses TRBV12-3 or TRBV12-4 and TRBJ2-3; TRBD2 matches 10 bases. This CDR3 region has 15 residues. J gave up 3 bases and V 6 bases, and 6 bases lay outside the gene matches. CDR3 sequence (DNA): TGTGCCAGCAGCCCTAGCGGGAGACTGACAGATACGCAGTATTTT. Its translation is CASSPSGRLTDTQYF.

This chain connects TRBV12-3 or TRBV12-4 to TRBJ2-7; tentatively, D is TRBD1 or TRBD2 (5 bases each). The V end was cut by 1 base, the J end by 0 bases, with 7 bases between. The CDR3 sequence is 14 residues long. The CDR3 DNA sequence: TGTGCCAGCAGTTTAGGGGACGGCTCCTACGAGCAGTACTTC. This translates into CASSLGDGSYEQYF.

The gene calls are TRBV6-6 and TRBJ2-2; TRBD2 matches 11 bases. With 6 bases clipped from V and 7 bases from J, the junction kept 10 bases outside the gene matches. This CDR3 region has 16 residues. Germline lookup yields CDR1 MNHNY and CDR2 SVGAGI (reference sequence). In nucleotides, the CDR3 is TGTGCCAGCAGCTCTTTAGCGGGAGGGCCCGGCGGGGAGCTGTTTTTT. Encoded protein: CASSSLAGGPGGELFF.

V and J are TRBV29-1 and TRBJ2-1; 7 bases map to TRBD2. Germline lookup yields CDR1 SQVTM and CDR2 ANQGSEA. V lost 4 bases to trimming and J lost 9 bases; unmatched junction nucleotides: 6. The length of the CDR3 is 12 residues. CDR3 protein: CSVGLALSEQFF. The DNA of the CDR3 is TGCAGCGTTGGACTAGCCCTCAGTGAGCAGTTCTTC.

The chain recombines TRBV19 with TRBJ2-7; maybe TRBD2 (6 bases). Between the trimmed V and J ends, which lost 8 bases and 8 bases, there was a span of 16 bases. The V gene's germline CDR1 is LNHDA and CDR2 SQIVND (reference sequence). The CDR3 spans 12 residues. The CDR3 protein is CASSSYGSQQYF. The CDR3 coding sequence is TGTGCCAGTTCAAGCTACGGGAGTCAGCAGTACTTC.

The chain combines TRBV7-2 with TRBJ2-4, with no clear D. This CDR3 spans 12 amino acids. Deletions cut 4 bases from V and 4 bases from J, with 5 bases between. Germline CDR1 is SGHTA and CDR2 is FQGNSA. In DNA form, the CDR3 reads TGTGCCAGCAGCTCACTGAAAAACATTCAGTACTTC. Amino acid sequence: CASSSLKNIQYF.

The J gene is TRBJ2-2, the V gene TRBV3-1; a weak D match, TRBD2 (5 bases). The CDR3 contains 15 residues. V shed 1 base and J shed 1 base, with 7 bases lying between them. Germline assignment: CDR1 LGHDT and CDR2 YNNKEL (reference sequence). The CDR3 bases are TGTGCCAGCAGCCAAGGGACTTGGAACACCGGGGAGCTGTTTTTT. The encoded protein is CASSQGTWNTGELFF.

The V gene is TRBV30, the J gene TRBJ1-1, with no clear D. Between the trimmed V and J ends, which lost 0 bases and 7 bases, there was a span of 21 bases. The CDR3 runs to 16 residues. From germline, CDR1 is GTSNPN and CDR2 SVGIG (reference sequence). In DNA form, the CDR3 reads TGTGCCTGGAGTGTACACGCGAGCTCATCCCCCGGTGAAGCTTTCTTT. This gives the protein CAWSVHASSSPGEAFF. Full variable domain (remainder filled in from reference TRBV30 and TRBJ1-1): SQTIHQWPATLVQPVGSPLSLECTVEGTSNPNLYWYRQAAGRGLQLLFYSVGIGQISSEVPQNLSASRPQDRQFILSSKKLLLSDSGFYLCAWSVHASSSPGEAFFGQGTRLTVV.

This rearrangement joins TRBV4-3 to TRBJ1-5; D gene unclear. Germline CDR1 is LGHNA and CDR2 is YSLEER. This CDR3 has 15 amino acids. Deletions cut 0 bases from V and 1 base from J, with 7 bases between. CDR3 sequence: CASSQDQGSNQPQHF. The DNA for the CDR3 is TGCGCCAGCAGCCAAGATCAAGGGAGCAATCAGCCCCAGCATTTT.

V is TRBV18 and J is TRBJ1-3; D remains unclear. The length of the CDR3 is 12 residues. Germline CDR1 reads KGHSH; CDR2 reads LQKENI. V lost 2 bases to trimming and J lost 3 bases, with 2 bases between them. The CDR3 sequence is CASSPVGNTIYF. The CDR3 DNA is TGTGCCAGCTCACCAGTTGGAAACACCATATATTTT.